This entry is about one T cell receptor (beta chain). The antigen remains undetermined. The CDR3 is made up of 17 amino acids. From germline, CDR1 is KGHDR and CDR2 SFDVKD. This entry is derived from a study of CXCR3-negative and CXCR3-positive naive CD8 T cells. On the study more broadly: Summed over all libraries, TRB reads came to 110 million to 150 million, with about 1.5 +/- 0.3 million per library.

TRB cDNA libraries were made by UMI-labeled 5' RACE. Reprocessing the 5' RACE reads, TCRdb reports a single entry for every CDR3 protein and omits DNA. The repertoire table contains over 100,000 distinct CDR3 sequences. Study-level results: For CXCR3-positive naive cells, TRB CDR3s were more hydrophobic than those of CXCR3-negative naive cells. Partially decreased CXCR3 expression was recorded after cryopreservation, and fresh PBMCs were used in most assays.

Sequenced: naive CXCR3- CD8+ T cells from blood. This sample's subset: CD45RO-CCR7+CD27+CD95- naive CD8+ T cells lacking CXCR3 (TNR3-). The V and J genes are TRBV24-1 and TRBJ2-5; the TRBD1 assignment by TCRdb is unverifiable without DNA. The origin of this receptor is a human donor in good health. Some clones in this sample may be carry-over from other donors' samples. The CDR3 protein is CATSDLARDRGWKTQYF.